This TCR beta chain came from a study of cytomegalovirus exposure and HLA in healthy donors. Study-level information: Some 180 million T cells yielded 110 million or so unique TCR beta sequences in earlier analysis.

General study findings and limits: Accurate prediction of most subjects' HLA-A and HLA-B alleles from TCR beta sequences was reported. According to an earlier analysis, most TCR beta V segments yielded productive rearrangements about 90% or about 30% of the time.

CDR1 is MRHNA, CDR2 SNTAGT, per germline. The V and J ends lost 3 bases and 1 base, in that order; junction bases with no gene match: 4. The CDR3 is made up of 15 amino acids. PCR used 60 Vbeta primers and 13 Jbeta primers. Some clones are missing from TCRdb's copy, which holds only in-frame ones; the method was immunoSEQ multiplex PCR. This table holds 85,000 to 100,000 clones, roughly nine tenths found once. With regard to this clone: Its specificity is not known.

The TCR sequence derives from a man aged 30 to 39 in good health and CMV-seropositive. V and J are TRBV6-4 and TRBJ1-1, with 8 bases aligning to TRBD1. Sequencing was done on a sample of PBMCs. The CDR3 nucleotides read TGTGCCAGCAGTGAGTTAGGGACAGGGAACACTGAAGCTTTCTTT. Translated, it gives CASSELGTGNTEAFF.